This T cell receptor beta chain was sequenced for a study of cytomegalovirus exposure and HLA in healthy donors. Primers included in the PCR were 60 Vbeta and 13 Jbeta primers. The data were produced by immunoSEQ multiplex PCR, yet TCRdb's version contains in-frame clones alone and is incomplete. There are about 140,000 clones in the sample; roughly 80% occur only once, and 0.95% to 1.5% lies in the top ten. This CDR3 comprises 12 residues. CDR1 and CDR2 from the germline V gene are MDHEN and SYDVKM. Points from the study as a whole: A later analysis reported that several of the most significant clusters appeared to be linked to common viral pathogens, among them Epstein-Barr virus. Fewer N-insertions (relative to the approximately 670-donor mean) were reportedly seen in an Asian-associated ancestry cluster in a later analysis.

Notes on this clone: Its specificity is unknown. This CDR3 fails to terminate in the conserved phenylalanine or tryptophan, so it likely reflects a read error.

This clonotype was sampled from a female donor in good health and CMV-seronegative. The rearrangement links TRBV28 to TRBJ2-7; possible D gene TRBD2, 5 bases. Source material: PBMCs. Here the CDR3 reads CATQRESHEQYL. The CDR3 DNA reads TGTGCTACGCAGAGGGAGTCCCACGAGCAGTACCTC.